These 27 T cell receptor beta chains were all obtained from the same sample, sequenced in a study of blood T cell repertoires in COVID-19. Sequencing used immunoSEQ multiplex PCR; TCRdb keeps in-frame clones, though not all of them. The table includes 90,000 to 130,000 clones, about 85% detected once. Sequencing used peripheral blood. These receptors all come from a man in his forties or fifties with acute or convalescent COVID-19.

The rearrangement joins TRBV10-2 to TRBJ1-6; TRBD1 might be the D (6 bases). CDR1 and CDR2 from the germline V gene are WSHSY and SAAADI. This CDR3 region has 14 residues. V was trimmed by 6 bases and J by 6 bases, leaving 12 bases between them. CDR3: CASSGGTLNSPLHF. In DNA, the CDR3 is TGCGCCAGCAGCGGGGGGACACTTAATTCACCCCTCCACTTT.

This chain uses TRBV4-1 with TRBJ2-3; no firm D call. With 0 bases removed from V and 2 bases from J, the gap between germline ends came to 3 bases. Germline CDR1 reads MGHRA; CDR2 reads YSYEKL. The CDR3 runs 13 residues. In nucleotides, the CDR3 is TGCGCCAGCAGCCAAGACCACACAGATACGCAGTATTTT. It specifies CASSQDHTDTQYF.

This clone is a singleton in its sample. V and J are TRBV28 and TRBJ2-7; D remains ambiguous. The V end was cut by 3 bases, the J end by 2 bases, with 8 bases between. The CDR3 totals 13 residues. Germline CDR1 and CDR2: MDHEN and SYDVKM. The DNA for the CDR3 is TGTGCCAGCAGTTTGGGCAGAGCCTACGAGCAGTACTTC. Its translation is CASSLGRAYEQYF.

The chain carries TRBV27 and TRBJ2-7; TRBD2 might be the D (8 bases). In germline, CDR1 is MNHEY, CDR2 SMNVEV (reference sequence). V shed 7 bases and J shed 3 bases, with 16 bases lying between them. The CDR3 is 14 amino acids. The CDR3 region has the DNA TGTGCCAGCACCAGCGGGGGACAGAGCTACGAGCAGTACTTC. Residues: CASTSGGQSYEQYF.

The V and J genes are TRBV5-6 and TRBJ1-3; TRBD1 aligns across 7 bases. V dropped 1 base and J dropped 4; count of bases not matched to a gene: 2. Germline loops: CDR1 SGHDT, CDR2 YYEEEE. The CDR3 is 14 residues long. This chain's CDR3 is CASSLRGRGNTIYF. The CDR3 bases are TGTGCCAGCAGCTTGAGGGGGCGAGGAAACACCATATATTTT.

This chain links TRBV5-1 with TRBJ2-7; perhaps TRBD1 as D (7 bases). The V gene's germline CDR1 is SGHRS and CDR2 YFSETQ. The CDR3 runs 13 residues. Trimming pared 4 bases from V and 3 bases from J, leaving 11 bases between. The CDR3 coding sequence is TGCGCCAGCAGCGCGGGACAGCTCTACGAGCAGTACTTC. Translation gives CASSAGQLYEQYF.

The V gene is TRBV11-2, the J gene TRBJ1-2; the D gene is possibly TRBD1 (6 bases). Between the trimmed V and J ends, which lost 10 bases and 5 bases, there was a span of 17 bases. The CDR3 totals 13 residues. Germline loops: CDR1 SGHAT, CDR2 FQNNGV. CDR3 sequence: CAIGRGAWYGYTF. In DNA form, the CDR3 reads TGTGCCATCGGTCGGGGGGCGTGGTATGGCTACACCTTC.

This chain connects TRBV10-3 to TRBJ2-7, with 7 positions matching TRBD1. V gave up 2 bases and J gave up 2 bases; unmatched junction bases: 6. Germline V gene data show CDR1 as ENHRY and CDR2 as SYGVKD. The CDR3 loop spans 15 amino acids. Here the CDR3 DNA reads TGTGCCATCAGTGAGGGACAGGCGTTAACCTACGAGCAGTACTTC. Translated: CAISEGQALTYEQYF.

This clone was observed once. The rearrangement links TRBV7-3 to TRBJ2-3; D is unresolved. CDR3 length: 13 amino acids. V was cut by 4 bases and J by 6 bases, with 11 bases left in between. Germline-derived CDR1 and CDR2 are SGHTA and FQGTGA. The DNA of the CDR3 is TGTGCCAGCAGCTACCACATAGCTGATACGCAGTATTTT. Translation gives CASSYHIADTQYF.

A single count supports this clone. The rearrangement uses TRBV5-1 and TRBJ1-3, with no clear D. Germline V gene lookup returns CDR1 SGHRS and CDR2 YFSETQ. V lost 4 bases, J lost 0 bases, and 5 bases lay in between. This CDR3 is 13 amino acids long. The CDR3 loop reads CASSQSSGNTIYF. CDR3 DNA: TGCGCCAGCAGCCAGTCCTCTGGAAACACCATATATTTT.

The rearrangement joins TRBV7-2 to TRBJ2-4; D is unclear. The CDR3 is 13 amino acids. Germline lookup yields CDR1 SGHTA and CDR2 FQGNSA. Trimming removed 5 bases at V and 8 bases at J, with 13 bases between. The CDR3 spells CASSLDSWDIQYF. DNA for the CDR3: TGTGCCAGCAGCCTCGACTCTTGGGACATTCAGTACTTC. The whole variable domain, filled in from reference TRBV7-2 and TRBJ2-4, reads GAGVSQSPSNKVTEKGKDVELRCDPISGHTALYWYRQSLGQGLEFLIYFQGNSAPDKSGLPSDRFSAERTGGSVSTLTIQRTQQEDSAVYLCASSLDSWDIQYFGAGTRLSVL.

The chain uses TRBV5-8 and TRBJ1-1, with no clear D. The V and J ends lost 2 bases and 0 bases respectively, with 5 bases between them. The CDR3 runs to 13 residues. Germline V lookup: CDR1 SGHTS, CDR2 YDEGEE. CDR3 coding DNA: TGTGCCAGCAGCTTACACCTGAACACTGAAGCTTTCTTT. Its translation: CASSLHLNTEAFF.

This chain connects TRBV4-2 to TRBJ2-7, with a possible D match to TRBD2 (6 bases). Germline V CDR1 and CDR2: LGHNA, YNFKEQ. The ends were cut back, 3 bases at V and 2 bases at J, with 11 bases in the middle. The CDR3 sequence is 14 residues long. CDR3 nucleotide sequence: TGTGCCAGCAGCCATGCGGGACGAGCCTACGAGCAGTACTTC. It yields the protein CASSHAGRAYEQYF.

This clone occurred a few times. The J gene is TRBJ2-1, the V gene TRBV11-3; 7 nucleotides agree with TRBD2. The CDR3 has 15 residues. CDR1 SGHNT and CDR2 YENEEA come from the germline V gene. The trim removed 5 bases at V and 5 bases at J, leaving 9 bases unmatched. The CDR3 coding sequence is TGTGCCAGCAGCCCGAATTGGCGGGGGAACAATGAGCAGTTCTTC. This codes for CASSPNWRGNNEQFF.

The chain links TRBV19 to TRBJ2-7; TRBD1 matches at 11 bases. Germline values: CDR1 LNHDA, CDR2 SQIVND (reference sequence). V shed 6 bases and J 5 bases; nucleotides not matched to a gene: 9. The CDR3 has 15 amino acids. The CDR3: CASRPGTGGYHEQYF. The CDR3 nucleotides read TGTGCCAGTAGGCCCGGGACAGGGGGTTATCACGAGCAGTACTTC. The variable domain in full, with the rest retrieved from reference TRBV19 and TRBJ2-7, is DGGITQSPKYLFRKEGQNVTLSCEQNLNHDAMYWYRQDPGQGLRLIYYSQIVNDFQKGDIAEGYSVSREKKESFPLTVTSAQKNPTAFYLCASRPGTGGYHEQYFGPGTRLTVT.

The rearrangement joins TRBV2 to TRBJ2-4, with a possible D match to TRBD2 (5 bases). Germline-derived CDR1 and CDR2 are SNHLY and FYNNEI. CDR3 length: 15 residues. Trimming removed 6 bases from V and 3 bases from J, with 15 bases in between. The CDR3 protein is CASRGKGRDKNIQYF. The CDR3 DNA follows: TGTGCCAGCAGGGGAAAGGGCCGGGACAAAAACATTCAGTACTTC.

The chain is built from TRBV27 and TRBJ2-3; the D is unclear. Deletions cut 3 bases from V and 2 bases from J, with 9 bases between. The CDR3 has 14 amino acids. CDR1 MNHEY and CDR2 SMNVEV come from the germline V gene (reference sequence). In DNA form, the CDR3 reads TGTGCCAGCAGTTTGGGCTCACCCACAGATACGCAGTATTTT. Its protein product is CASSLGSPTDTQYF.

V and J are TRBV6-2 or TRBV6-3 and TRBJ2-2; 7 nucleotides line up with TRBD2. Germline CDR1 and CDR2: MNHEY and SVGEGT. The CDR3 has 14 amino acids. Unmatched junction bases numbered 1, after V lost 2 bases and J lost 4 bases. CDR3 loop: CASSYAGVTGELFF. The CDR3 nucleotides read TGTGCCAGCAGTTACGCGGGGGTCACCGGGGAGCTGTTTTTT.

This sequence joins TRBV6-5 and TRBJ1-1, with D perhaps TRBD1 (5 bases). Germline CDR1 is MNHEY and CDR2 is SVGAGI. V was shortened by 7 bases and J by 4 bases, with 16 bases between the two germline ends. This CDR3 contains 14 residues. The CDR3 DNA is TGTGCCAGCACGGACCGGGGGAAGGGCACTGAAGCTTTCTTT. Translated, it gives CASTDRGKGTEAFF.

The chain uses TRBV15 and TRBJ2-5; 9 bases agree with TRBD1. The CDR3 runs to 16 residues. Germline V lookup: CDR1 LNHNV, CDR2 YYDKDF (reference sequence). The V and J ends lost 0 bases and 3 bases, in that order; junction bases with no gene match: 5. CDR3 DNA sequence: TGTGCCACCAGCAGAGATCGGGACAGGGTGAAAGAGACCCAGTACTTC. It encodes CATSRDRDRVKETQYF. Drawing the rest from reference TRBV15 and TRBJ2-5, the complete variable domain is DAMVIQNPRYQVTQFGKPVTLSCSQTLNHNVMYWYQQKSSQAPKLLFHYYDKDFNNEADTPDNFQSRRPNTSFCFLDIRSPGLGDTAMYLCATSRDRDRVKETQYFGPGTRLLVL.

This clone was counted once. V gene TRBV11-2 combines with J gene TRBJ2-5; 8 bases map to TRBD2. After removal of 1 base from V and 5 bases from J, the junction contained 9 bases not matched to a gene. CDR1 and CDR2 (germline): SGHAT, FQNNGV. This CDR3 spans 16 amino acids. CDR3 nucleotides: TGTGCCAGCAGCTTAGTCGGGAGGGGGGCCCGGGAGACCCAGTACTTC. Translated, it gives CASSLVGRGARETQYF.

The chain employs TRBV11-2 and TRBJ1-3, with no clear D. Trimming took 5 bases from V and 0 from J, leaving 8 bases between them. The CDR3 has 14 amino acids. CDR1 and CDR2 from the germline V gene are SGHAT and FQNNGV. The CDR3 spells CASSPTYSGNTIYF. The CDR3 region has the DNA TGTGCCAGCAGCCCGACTTACTCTGGAAACACCATATATTTT.

The V gene is TRBV5-4, the J gene TRBJ2-7; 8 bases align to TRBD1. With V trimmed by 4 bases and J by 7 bases, 13 bases remained unmatched. CDR1 and CDR2 (germline): SGHNT, YYREEE (reference sequence). There are 15 residues in the CDR3. CDR3 DNA: TGTGCCAGCAGCCATTTCAGGGGGCCCCCTGTGGAGCAGTACTTC. This sequence encodes CASSHFRGPPVEQYF.

The J gene is TRBJ1-6, the V gene TRBV2; 7 nucleotides match TRBD1. There are 16 residues in the CDR3. V shed 4 bases and J 7 bases; nucleotides not matched to a gene: 10. Per germline, CDR1 SNHLY and CDR2 FYNNEI. CDR3 region: CASSVHAGTVNSPLHF. The CDR3 coding sequence is TGTGCCAGCAGTGTCCACGCCGGGACAGTAAATTCACCCCTCCACTTT.

This chain joins TRBV7-3 and TRBJ2-2; 10 bases line up with TRBD1. From germline, CDR1 is SGHTA and CDR2 FQGTGA. The trim removed 5 bases at V and 5 bases at J, leaving 5 bases unmatched. This CDR3 has 15 amino acids. The CDR3, as DNA: TGTGCCAGCAGCCCCGGGACAGGGGAAACCGGGGAGCTGTTTTTT. It codes for CASSPGTGETGELFF.

V usage is TRBV7-6 and J usage is TRBJ2-5; 10 nucleotides agree with TRBD2. CDR3 length: 16 amino acids. Trimming took 5 bases from V and 4 from J; bases not matched to a gene: 10. The V gene's germline CDR1 is SGHVS and CDR2 FNYEAQ. This CDR3 reads CASSPPAGGRGETQYF. The DNA of the CDR3 is TGTGCCAGCAGCCCCCCAGCGGGGGGGCGTGGAGAGACCCAGTACTTC.

The chain is built from TRBV3-1 (or the pseudogene TRBV3-2) and TRBJ1-4; no reliable D call. Trimming shortened V by 4 bases and J by 1 base, and 4 bases separated the two germline ends. The CDR3 contains 13 residues. CDR1 is LGHDT, CDR2 YNNKEL, per germline (reference sequence). In DNA form, the CDR3 reads TGTGCCAGCAGCCCGGGAACTAATGAAAAACTGTTTTTT. Protein: CASSPGTNEKLFF.